This T cell receptor (beta chain) was obtained from a study of cytomegalovirus exposure and HLA in healthy donors. The study's findings and limits: What a later analysis reportedly showed was that an Asian-associated ancestry cluster had fewer N-insertions than the roughly 700-donor mean. Judged likely to be a sequencing artifact was a cluster of highly shared sequence variants. Previously analyzed data showed that most TCR beta V segments were productive at a frequency of about 90% or about 30%. Later on, an analysis tied approximately 17,000 TCR beta sequences to HLA alleles at 0.05 false discovery rate.

About this clone: Antigen specificity is unknown.

V lost 4 bases, J lost 2 bases, and 8 bases lay in between. The germline V gene has CDR1 KGHSH and CDR2 LQKENI. The CDR3 has 13 residues. 13 Jbeta primers and 60 Vbeta primers were used for the PCR. Only in-frame clones appear in the TCRdb table, and some are missing; sequencing was by immunoSEQ multiplex PCR. Counted here are about 190,000 clones, less than 90% occurring once; the ten biggest clones make up over 1.5%. The receptor was derived from a man aged 45-60 years in good health and CMV-seronegative. V usage is TRBV18 and J usage is TRBJ2-5; a possible D gene is TRBD2 (5 bases). The source material was PBMCs. The CDR3 region has the DNA TGTGCCAGCTCACGGACTTTGCAAGAGACCCAGTACTTC. Residues: CASSRTLQETQYF.